This T cell receptor beta chain emerged from a study of blood T cell repertoires in COVID-19. Study-level information: Acute and convalescent COVID-19 specimens originated in the United States, Italy and Spain. T cells, B-cell-depleted T cells, or PBMCs supplied cDNA or gDNA.

The repertoire was sequenced with immunoSEQ multiplex PCR; TCRdb's copy has only in-frame clones and lacks some. The data contain 55,000 to 95,000 clones, around 81% of them singletons. Looked up from germline, CDR1 is MNHNS and CDR2 is SASEGT. The CDR3 totals 15 residues. V shed 2 bases and J 11 bases; nucleotides not matched to a gene: 9. The chain employs TRBV6-1 and TRBJ2-5; 12 positions agree with TRBD2. Input material: peripheral blood. The source is a woman aged 70-85 years with acute or convalescent COVID-19. The CDR3 region is CASSEKGTSGLKQYF. CDR3 nucleotides: TGTGCCAGCAGTGAAAAGGGGACTAGCGGGCTAAAACAGTACTTC.